These 2 T cell receptor delta chains came from one sample sequenced in a study of γδ T cells in repeated Plasmodium falciparum infection. TCRdb reanalysed the multiplex PCR reads via CATT. The sample records tens of thousands of delta-chain clones, under 1.5% being singletons. Gammadelta T cells were flow-sorted from PBMC into Vgamma9/Vdelta2+ and Vdelta2-negative populations for bulk analysis. Source material: gamma-delta T cells from blood. The receptor set was obtained from a pool of human donors (malaria-infected and uninfected, not separated).

This clone occurred a few times. The protein TCRdb gives is from a much larger clone and does not agree with this DNA's translation at residue 3, likely a read error; the protein shown here comes from the DNA. The V and J genes are TRDV2 and TRDJ1; 8 bases align to TRDD3. TCRdb carries no J gene annotation; the J gene was assigned here by matching the DNA with germline. The CDR3 extends over 18 amino acids. Per germline, CDR1 GEAIGNYY and CDR2 EKD. The CDR3 coding sequence is TGTGCCCGTGACACCGGTGGAGGGGATACAGGGGGCACCGATAAACTCATCTTT. It specifies CARDTGGGDTGGTDKLIF.

This clone was found a few times. For this DNA, TCRdb reports the protein of a much larger clone, which diverges at residue 8, most likely from a read error; the protein presented here is translated directly from the DNA. The J segment is TRDJ1; no V gene was assigned; whether TRDD3, the table's D call, matches the DNA was not checked. The CDR3 length is 23 residues. CDR3 amino acids: CALGEPQPFPPNWGIAPADKLIF. The CDR3 nucleotides are TGTGCTCTTGGGGAACCGCAACCCTTCCCTCCAAACTGGGGGATAGCCCCCGCCGATAAACTCATCTTT.